This T cell receptor (beta chain) was captured by sequencing in a study of a mutant IDH1 vaccine in newly diagnosed glioma. At the level of the study: Patients got their first vaccination 4-6 weeks after radiotherapy alone, or with temozolomide cycles. The earlier regimen, radiotherapy, temozolomide, or both, was most often both.

Points on this clone: Its antigen is as yet unknown.

Sequencing used immunoSEQ multiplex PCR; TCRdb keeps in-frame clones, though not all of them. Of around 41,000 clones listed, 75% to 90% are singletons. As for time point: week 35, safety follow-up. Doses comprised 300 ug of mutant IDH1 20-mer peptide each, plus topical imiquimod. This TCR was sampled from a man aged 40-49 years with glioma. The sequenced sample was PBMCs, obtained from a glioma patient whose treatment included an IDH1 peptide vaccine.

The CDR3 is CASSSGTRNMNTEAFF. CDR3 nucleotides: TGTGCCAGCAGCAGCGGGACCCGGAATATGAACACTGAAGCTTTCTTT. The chain has TRBV5-4 and TRBJ1-1; perhaps TRBD1 as D (5 bases). Trimming left V 4 bases short and J 0 bases short, with 16 bases between. CDR3 length: 16 residues. Looked up from germline, CDR1 is SGHNT and CDR2 is YYREEE (reference sequence).